This passage covers 2 T cell receptor beta chains from one sample sequenced in a study of PD-1 blockade in classical Hodgkin lymphoma. The repertoire was sequenced with immunoSEQ multiplex PCR; TCRdb's copy has only in-frame clones and lacks some. The table includes about 4,300 clones, around three fifths detected once. Each patient experienced a relapse that followed autologous stem cell transplantation, and brentuximab vedotin exposure varied. The sample in question was peripheral blood mononuclear cells (PBMCs), obtained at baseline. These receptors were collected from a human donor with classical Hodgkin lymphoma.

Concerning this clone: This sample also contains other DNA sequences that code for the same CDR3. V usage is TRBV29-1 and J usage is TRBJ2-7, with 7 bases matching TRBD2. Per germline, CDR1 SQVTM and CDR2 ANQGSEA. This CDR3 has 16 residues. V trimming: 3 bases; J trimming: 2 bases; junction bases outside the gene matches: 13. Written as DNA, the CDR3 is TGCAGCGTTGAGGCCCCTAGGAGCGGGGCGACCTACGAGCAGTACTTC. It yields the protein CSVEAPRSGATYEQYF.

The chain couples TRBV7-9 to TRBJ2-2; possible D gene TRBD1, 6 bases. With 3 bases removed from V and 7 bases from J, the gap between germline ends came to 12 bases. Germline assignment: CDR1 SEHNR and CDR2 FQNEAQ (reference sequence). The CDR3 consists of 14 residues. The CDR3 coding sequence is TGTGCCAGCAGCTTTCAGGGGTCGATCGGGGAGCTGTTTTTT. Residues: CASSFQGSIGELFF.